These 10 T cell receptor beta chains share one sample of origin, sequenced in a study of T cell changes during pregnancy in multiple sclerosis. Sequencing was performed with immunoSEQ multiplex PCR; in TCRdb, only in-frame clones are kept and a portion is missing. The table lists about 110,000 clones, approximately 90% of them singletons. This specimen was peripheral blood, taken after pregnancy. The source is a female donor with multiple sclerosis, enrolled in a pregnancy study.

The rearrangement joins TRBV7-3 to TRBJ2-5; TRBD1 aligns across 9 bases. Per the germline V gene, CDR1 is SGHTA and CDR2 is FQGTGA. V trimming: 3 bases; J trimming: 5 bases; junction bases outside the gene matches: 7. The CDR3 runs to 15 residues. The CDR3 spells CASSFGTGLVETQYF. The CDR3, as DNA: TGTGCCAGCAGCTTCGGGACAGGGTTAGTGGAGACCCAGTACTTC.

The J gene is TRBJ2-2, the V gene TRBV5-1; no firm D call. The V and J ends lost 0 bases and 0 bases respectively, with 9 bases between them. CDR3 length: 16 amino acids. Germline V gene sequence: CDR1 SGHRS, CDR2 YFSETQ. CDR3 nucleotide sequence: TGCGCCAGCAGCTTGGAAACAGTCGCGAACACCGGGGAGCTGTTTTTT. Protein sequence: CASSLETVANTGELFF.

V usage is TRBV5-4 and J usage is TRBJ1-3; D is uncertain. The CDR3 extends over 15 amino acids. V dropped 0 bases and J dropped 6 bases, with 13 bases sitting between them. Germline CDR1 reads SGHNT; CDR2 reads YYREEE (reference sequence). CDR3 residues: CASSLGRQGENTIYF. The DNA of the CDR3 is TGTGCCAGCAGCTTGGGCCGGCAAGGAGAAAACACCATATATTTT.

The gene calls are TRBV28 and TRBJ2-2; 9 bases agree with TRBD1. Trimming cost V 4 bases and J 2 bases; bases outside gene matches: 8. This CDR3 spans 17 amino acids. Germline values: CDR1 MDHEN, CDR2 SYDVKM. The CDR3 DNA is TGTGCCAGCAGTTATATTCCGGGACAGGGAAACACCGGGGAGCTGTTTTTT. It yields the protein CASSYIPGQGNTGELFF.

CDR3 residues: CASSPLGQVNTEAFF. In DNA form, the CDR3 reads TGTGCCAGCTCACCACTAGGACAGGTGAACACTGAAGCTTTCTTT. This rearrangement joins TRBV18 to TRBJ1-1, with 7 positions matching TRBD1. The trim removed 1 base at V and 0 bases at J, leaving 2 bases unmatched. CDR3 size: 15 residues. Germline CDR1 is KGHSH and CDR2 is LQKENI.

The chain employs TRBV5-4 and TRBJ1-2; D is undetermined. V was pared by 4 bases and J by 8 bases, with 15 bases between. Germline-derived CDR1 and CDR2 are SGHNT and YYREEE (reference sequence). The CDR3 totals 13 residues. The CDR3 here is CASSPQTIGGYTF. In DNA, the CDR3 is TGTGCCAGCAGCCCCCAGACAATCGGAGGCTACACCTTC.

V is TRBV27 and J is TRBJ1-5, with 7 bases lining up with TRBD1. Germline CDR1 reads MNHEY; CDR2 reads SMNVEV (reference sequence). The J segment lost 6 bases and the V segment lost 3 bases, leaving 5 bases of the junction unmatched. This CDR3 has 14 amino acids. The chain's CDR3 is CASSFREGAQPQHF. The CDR3 DNA sequence: TGTGCCAGCAGTTTTCGAGAGGGGGCTCAGCCCCAGCATTTT.

The V and J genes are TRBV2 and TRBJ2-7, with D unresolved. Trimming removed 6 bases at V and 3 bases at J, with 6 bases between. Germline V lookup: CDR1 SNHLY, CDR2 FYNNEI. CDR3 length equals 11 residues. The CDR3 nucleotides are TGTGCCAGCAGAGGAGTCTACGAGCAGTACTTC. Residues: CASRGVYEQYF.

This sequence joins TRBV27 and TRBJ1-1; a possible D gene is TRBD1 (6 bases). CDR1 is MNHEY, CDR2 SMNVEV, per germline (reference sequence). The CDR3 loop spans 14 amino acids. V dropped 2 bases and J dropped 4 bases, with 11 bases sitting between them. In DNA form, the CDR3 reads TGTGCCAGCAGTTTAGGGGCAGGGGTCACTGAAGCTTTCTTT. Translated, it gives CASSLGAGVTEAFF.

The chain uses TRBV5-5 and TRBJ2-3; tentatively, D is TRBD2 (6 bases). CDR3 length equals 15 residues. Germline V CDR1 and CDR2: SGHKS, YYEKEE (reference sequence). V lost 1 base and J 2 bases, leaving 11 bases between the germline ends. Here the CDR3 DNA reads TGTGCCAGCAGCTTGCGGGCTAGCGACACAGATACGCAGTATTTT. It translates to CASSLRASDTDTQYF.